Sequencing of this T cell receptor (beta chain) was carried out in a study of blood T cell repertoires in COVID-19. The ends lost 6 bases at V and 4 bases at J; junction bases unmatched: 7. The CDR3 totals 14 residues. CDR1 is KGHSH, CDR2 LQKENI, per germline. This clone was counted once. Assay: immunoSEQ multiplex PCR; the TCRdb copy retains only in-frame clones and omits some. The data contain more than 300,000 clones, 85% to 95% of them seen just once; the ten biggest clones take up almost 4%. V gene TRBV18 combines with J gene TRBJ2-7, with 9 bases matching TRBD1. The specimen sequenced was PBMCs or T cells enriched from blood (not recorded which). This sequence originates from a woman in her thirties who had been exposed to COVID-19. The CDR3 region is CASSTGGKAYEQYF. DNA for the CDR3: TGTGCCAGCTCGACAGGGGGGAAGGCGTACGAGCAGTACTTC.